The 6 T cell receptor beta chains below all came from one sample that was sequenced in a study of blood T cell repertoires in COVID-19. TCRdb's table, derived via immunoSEQ multiplex PCR, lists solely in-frame clones and lacks some. The profile shows around 390,000 clones, around nine tenths of them singletons. The sequenced sample consisted of PBMCs or T cells enriched from blood (not recorded which). The receptor set was obtained from a woman aged 50 to 60 who had recovered from COVID-19.

The table lists this clone with a count of one. The gene calls are TRBV2 and TRBJ1-5; 8 bases match TRBD1. Germline V lookup: CDR1 SNHLY, CDR2 FYNNEI. Losses at the gene ends were 6 bases for V and 6 bases for J; bases not matched to a gene: 10. The CDR3 length is 15 residues. CDR3 amino acids: CASRNTGGGSQPQHF. In nucleotides, the CDR3 is TGTGCCAGCAGAAATACAGGGGGAGGGAGTCAGCCCCAGCATTTT. The entire variable domain, with the rest obtained from reference TRBV2 and TRBJ1-5, is as follows: EPEVTQTPSHQVTQMGQEVILRCVPISNHLYFYWYRQILGQKVEFLVSFYNNEISEKSEIFDDQFSVERPDGSNFTLKIRSTKLEDSAMYFCASRNTGGGSQPQHFGDGTRLSIL.

The genes are TRBV3-1 (or the pseudogene TRBV3-2) and TRBJ1-4, with 7 nucleotides matching TRBD1. The V segment lost 4 bases and the J segment 2 bases; nucleotides outside the gene matches: 7. The germline V gene has CDR1 LGHDT and CDR2 YNNKEL (reference sequence). The CDR3 extends over 16 amino acids. CDR3 loop: CASSPGTANTNEKLFF. In DNA form, the CDR3 reads TGTGCCAGCAGCCCAGGGACAGCCAATACTAATGAAAAACTGTTTTTT.

Worth noting for this clone: Other DNA sequences within the sample encode an identical CDR3. This CDR3 reads CASSLSGQNTEAFF. The CDR3 nucleotides are TGCGCCAGCAGCTTGTCGGGACAGAACACTGAAGCTTTCTTT. The J gene is TRBJ1-1, the V gene TRBV5-1, with TRBD1 as a possible D gene (6 bases). Trimming shortened V by 1 base and J by 1 base, and 8 bases separated the two germline ends. CDR1 and CDR2 from the germline V gene are SGHRS and YFSETQ. The CDR3 runs to 14 residues.

The J gene is TRBJ2-7, the V gene TRBV6-6; no firm D call. CDR1 and CDR2 (germline): MNHNY, SVGAGI (reference sequence). V was cut by 2 bases and J by 0 bases, with 8 bases left in between. CDR3 length: 14 residues. The CDR3 region is CASSYGVSSYEQYF. CDR3 DNA: TGTGCCAGCAGTTACGGTGTGAGCTCCTACGAGCAGTACTTC.

This sequence joins TRBV9 and TRBJ1-2, with D possibly matching TRBD1 (5 bases). The CDR3 has 18 residues. The ends were cut back, 3 bases at V and 1 base at J, with 22 bases in the middle. Germline CDR1 is SGDLS and CDR2 is YYNGEE. CDR3 DNA sequence: TGTGCCAGCAGCGCCCGATCCCGGGACCTGGGGGGTAACTATGGCTACACCTTC. Protein sequence: CASSARSRDLGGNYGYTF. The entire variable domain, with the rest obtained from reference TRBV9 and TRBJ1-2, is as follows: DSGVTQTPKHLITATGQRVTLRCSPRSGDLSVYWYQQSLDQGLQFLIQYYNGEERAKGNILERFSAQQFPDLHSELNLSSLELGDSALYFCASSARSRDLGGNYGYTFGSGTRLTVV.

The rearrangement uses TRBV5-1 and TRBJ1-1; 10 nucleotides align to TRBD1. From germline, CDR1 is SGHRS and CDR2 YFSETQ. V dropped 0 bases and J dropped 6; count of bases not matched to a gene: 11. The CDR3 has 17 amino acids. This CDR3 is CASSLAGTGVGRAEAFF. CDR3 DNA sequence: TGCGCCAGCAGCTTGGCTGGGACAGGGGTAGGACGGGCTGAAGCTTTCTTT.